This T cell receptor (beta chain) stems from a study of blood T cell repertoires in COVID-19. Generated by immunoSEQ multiplex PCR, the TCRdb table keeps only in-frame clones and is missing some. The sample holds a few hundred thousand clones, roughly 89% seen once. Germline V lookup: CDR1 MDHEN, CDR2 SYDVKM. The CDR3 has 12 amino acids. The V gene lost 8 bases and the J gene lost 0 bases, with 8 bases spanning the gap. This clone was recorded a few times. Sequences were obtained from peripheral blood. J is TRBJ2-7 and V is TRBV28, with D possibly matching TRBD2 (5 bases). The TCR originated in a woman aged 40 to 49 who had recovered from COVID-19. CDR3 in amino acids: CASRRDSYEQYF. The CDR3 DNA follows: TGTGCCAGCCGTCGGGACTCCTACGAGCAGTACTTC.